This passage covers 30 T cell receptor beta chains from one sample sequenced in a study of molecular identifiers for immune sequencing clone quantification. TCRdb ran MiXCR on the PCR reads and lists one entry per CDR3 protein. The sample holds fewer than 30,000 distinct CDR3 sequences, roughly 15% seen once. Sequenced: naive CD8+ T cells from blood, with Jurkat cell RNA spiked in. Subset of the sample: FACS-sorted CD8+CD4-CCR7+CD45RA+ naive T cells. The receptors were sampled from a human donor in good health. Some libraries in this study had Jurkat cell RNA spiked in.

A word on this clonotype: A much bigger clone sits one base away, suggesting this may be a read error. In DNA, the CDR3 is TGTGCCAGCAGCTCCGGGGCAGGGGGCAATCAGCCCCAGCATTTT. This codes for CASSSGAGGNQPQHF. The chain recombines TRBV5-5 with TRBJ1-5; tentative D call: TRBD1 (6 bases). V was clipped by 3 bases and J by 2 bases, with 12 bases between them. This CDR3 contains 15 residues. Germline loops: CDR1 SGHKS, CDR2 YYEKEE (reference sequence).

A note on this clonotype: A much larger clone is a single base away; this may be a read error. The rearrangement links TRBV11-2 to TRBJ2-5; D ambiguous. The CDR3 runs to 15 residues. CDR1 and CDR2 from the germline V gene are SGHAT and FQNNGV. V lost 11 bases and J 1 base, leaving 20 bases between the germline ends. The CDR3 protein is CAGNDRPMGQETQYF. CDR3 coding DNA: TGTGCCGGCAACGACCGGCCTATGGGCCAAGAGACCCAGTACTTC.

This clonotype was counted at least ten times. DNA for the CDR3: TGTGCCAGTAGTATAGATTGGAGGGGCGAGCAGTACTTC. This gives the protein CASSIDWRGEQYF. This rearrangement joins TRBV19 to TRBJ2-7, with D possibly TRBD2 on 6 matching bases. V was trimmed by 0 bases and J by 6 bases, leaving 9 bases between them. The CDR3 has 13 amino acids. CDR1 LNHDA and CDR2 SQIVND come from the germline V gene (reference sequence).

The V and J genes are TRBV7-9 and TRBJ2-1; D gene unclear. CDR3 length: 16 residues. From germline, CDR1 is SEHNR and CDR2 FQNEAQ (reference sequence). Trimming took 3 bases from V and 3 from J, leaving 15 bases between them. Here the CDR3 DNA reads TGTGCCAGCAGCTTGGGTCCCGATCCCCACTACAATGAGCAGTTCTTC. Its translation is CASSLGPDPHYNEQFF.

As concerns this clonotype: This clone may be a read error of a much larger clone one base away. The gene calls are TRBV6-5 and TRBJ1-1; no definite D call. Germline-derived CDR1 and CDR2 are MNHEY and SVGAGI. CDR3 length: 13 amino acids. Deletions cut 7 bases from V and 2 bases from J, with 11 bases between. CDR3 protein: CASTDGINTEAFF. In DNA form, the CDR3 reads TGTGCCAGCACCGATGGCATAAACACTGAAGCTTTCTTT.

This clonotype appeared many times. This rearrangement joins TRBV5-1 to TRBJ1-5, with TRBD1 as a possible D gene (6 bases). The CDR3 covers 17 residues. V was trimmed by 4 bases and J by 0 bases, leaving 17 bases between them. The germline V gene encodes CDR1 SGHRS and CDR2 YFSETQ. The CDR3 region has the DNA TGCGCCAGCAGCCCTCTCCCGACAGGTTATAGCAATCAGCCCCAGCATTTT. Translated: CASSPLPTGYSNQPQHF.

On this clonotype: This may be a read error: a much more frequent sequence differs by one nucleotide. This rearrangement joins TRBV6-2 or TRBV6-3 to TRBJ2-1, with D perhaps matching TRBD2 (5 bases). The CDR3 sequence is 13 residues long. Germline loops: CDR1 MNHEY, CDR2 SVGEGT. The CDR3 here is CASSTNSVGEQLF. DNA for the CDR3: TGTGCCAGCAGTACAAATAGCGTCGGTGAGCAGCTCTTC.

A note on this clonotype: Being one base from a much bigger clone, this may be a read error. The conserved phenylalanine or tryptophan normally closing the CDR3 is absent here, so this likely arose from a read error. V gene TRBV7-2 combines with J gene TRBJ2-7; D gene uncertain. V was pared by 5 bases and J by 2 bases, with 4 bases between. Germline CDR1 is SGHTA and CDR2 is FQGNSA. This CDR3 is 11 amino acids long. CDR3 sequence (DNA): TGTGCCAGCAGCCTTACCTACGAGCAGTACTTA. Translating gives CASSLTYEQYL.

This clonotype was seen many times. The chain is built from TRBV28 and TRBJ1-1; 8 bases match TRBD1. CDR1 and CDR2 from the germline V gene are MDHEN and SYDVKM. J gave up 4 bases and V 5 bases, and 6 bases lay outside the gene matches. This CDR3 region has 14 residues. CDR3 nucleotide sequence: TGTGCCAGCAGTCTACACAGGGGGATCACTGAAGCTTTCTTT. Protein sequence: CASSLHRGITEAFF.

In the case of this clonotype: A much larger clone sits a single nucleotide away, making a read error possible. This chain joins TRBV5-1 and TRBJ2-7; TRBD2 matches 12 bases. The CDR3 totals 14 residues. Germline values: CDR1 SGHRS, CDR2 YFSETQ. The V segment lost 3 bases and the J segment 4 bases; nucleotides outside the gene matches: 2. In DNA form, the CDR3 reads TGCGCCAGCAGCTGGACTAGCGGGAATTACGAGCAGTACTTC. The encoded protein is CASSWTSGNYEQYF.

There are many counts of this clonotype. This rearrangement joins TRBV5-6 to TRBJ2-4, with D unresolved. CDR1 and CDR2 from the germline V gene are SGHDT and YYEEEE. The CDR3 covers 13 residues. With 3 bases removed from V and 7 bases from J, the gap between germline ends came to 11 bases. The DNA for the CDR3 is TGTGCCAGCAGCTCCTCTCCCGCGAACATTCAGTACTTC. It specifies CASSSSPANIQYF.

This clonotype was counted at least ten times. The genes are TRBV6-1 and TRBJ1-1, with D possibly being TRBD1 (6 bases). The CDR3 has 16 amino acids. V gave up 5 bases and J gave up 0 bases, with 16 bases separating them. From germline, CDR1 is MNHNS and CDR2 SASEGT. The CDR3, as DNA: TGTGCCAGCAGTCTAAAGGTGGGGGGCATGAACACTGAAGCTTTCTTT. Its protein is CASSLKVGGMNTEAFF.

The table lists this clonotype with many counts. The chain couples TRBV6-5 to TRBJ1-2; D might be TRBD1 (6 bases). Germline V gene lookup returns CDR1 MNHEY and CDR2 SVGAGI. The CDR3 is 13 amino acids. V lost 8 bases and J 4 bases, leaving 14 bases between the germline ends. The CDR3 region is CASFSRGAYGYTF. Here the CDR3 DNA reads TGTGCCAGCTTCTCCAGGGGAGCCTATGGCTACACCTTC.

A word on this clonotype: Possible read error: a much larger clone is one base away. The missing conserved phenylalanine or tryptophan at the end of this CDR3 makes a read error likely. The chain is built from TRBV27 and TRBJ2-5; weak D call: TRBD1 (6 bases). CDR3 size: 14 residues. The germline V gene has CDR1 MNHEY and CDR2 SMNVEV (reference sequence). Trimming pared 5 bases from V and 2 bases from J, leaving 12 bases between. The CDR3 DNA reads TGTGCCAGCAGTCCGACAGGTCTACAAGAGACCCAGTACGTC. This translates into CASSPTGLQETQYV.

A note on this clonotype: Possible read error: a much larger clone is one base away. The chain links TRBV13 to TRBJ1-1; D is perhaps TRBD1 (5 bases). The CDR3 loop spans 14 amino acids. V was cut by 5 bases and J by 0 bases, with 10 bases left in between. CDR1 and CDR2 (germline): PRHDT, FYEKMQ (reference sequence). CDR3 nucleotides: TGTGCCAGCAGCCCCTGGGGGGTGAACACTGAAGCTTTCTTT. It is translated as CASSPWGVNTEAFF. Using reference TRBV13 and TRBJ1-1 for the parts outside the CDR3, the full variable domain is AAGVIQSPRHLIKEKRETATLKCYPIPRHDTVYWYQQGPGQDPQFLISFYEKMQSDKGSIPDRFSAQQFSDYHSELNMSSLELGDSALYFCASSPWGVNTEAFFGQGTRLTVV.

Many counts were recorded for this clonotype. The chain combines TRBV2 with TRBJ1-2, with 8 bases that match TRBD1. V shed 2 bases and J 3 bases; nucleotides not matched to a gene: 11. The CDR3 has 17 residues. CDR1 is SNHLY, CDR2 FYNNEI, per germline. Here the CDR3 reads CASSESGVVDRDYGYTF. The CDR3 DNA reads TGTGCCAGCAGTGAAAGTGGTGTAGTGGACAGGGACTATGGCTACACCTTC.

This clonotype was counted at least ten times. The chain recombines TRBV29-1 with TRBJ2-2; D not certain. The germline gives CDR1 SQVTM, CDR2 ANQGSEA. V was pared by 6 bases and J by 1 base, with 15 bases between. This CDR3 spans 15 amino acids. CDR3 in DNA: TGCAGCGTGATATGGGTACAACAGAACACCGGGGAGCTGTTTTTT. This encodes CSVIWVQQNTGELFF.

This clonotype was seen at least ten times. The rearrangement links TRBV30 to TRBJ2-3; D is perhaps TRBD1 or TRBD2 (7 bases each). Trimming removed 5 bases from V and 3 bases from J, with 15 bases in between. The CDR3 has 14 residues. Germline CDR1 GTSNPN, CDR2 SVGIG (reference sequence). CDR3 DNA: TGTGCCTGGGATACAGGGGAGGGGACAGATACGCAGTATTTT. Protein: CAWDTGEGTDTQYF.

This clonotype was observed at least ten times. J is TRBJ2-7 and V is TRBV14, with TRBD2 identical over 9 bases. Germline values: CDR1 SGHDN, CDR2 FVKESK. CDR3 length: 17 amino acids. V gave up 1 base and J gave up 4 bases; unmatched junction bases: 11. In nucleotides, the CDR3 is TGTGCCAGCAGCCAAGGACACCGGCGGGAGGGCCCTTACGAGCAGTACTTC. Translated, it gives CASSQGHRREGPYEQYF.

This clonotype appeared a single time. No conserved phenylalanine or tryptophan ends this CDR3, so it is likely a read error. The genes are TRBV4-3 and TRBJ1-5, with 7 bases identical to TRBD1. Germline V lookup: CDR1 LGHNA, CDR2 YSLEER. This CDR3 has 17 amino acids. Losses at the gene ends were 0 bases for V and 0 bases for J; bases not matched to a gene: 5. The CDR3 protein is CASSQDLGQTSNQPQHL. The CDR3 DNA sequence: TGCGCCAGCAGCCAAGACTTGGGACAGACTAGCAATCAGCCCCAGCATCTT.

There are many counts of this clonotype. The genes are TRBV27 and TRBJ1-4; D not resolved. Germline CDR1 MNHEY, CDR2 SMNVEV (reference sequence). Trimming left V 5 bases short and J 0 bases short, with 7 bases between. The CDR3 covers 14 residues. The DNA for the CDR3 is TGTGCCAGCAGTCCAGGTGCAACTAATGAAAAACTGTTTTTT. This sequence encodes CASSPGATNEKLFF. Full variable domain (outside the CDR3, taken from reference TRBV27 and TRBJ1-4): EAQVTQNPRYLITVTGKKLTVTCSQNMNHEYMSWYRQDPGLGLRQIYYSMNVEVTDKGDVPEGYKVSRKEKRNFPLILESPSPNQTSLYFCASSPGATNEKLFFGSGTQLSVL.

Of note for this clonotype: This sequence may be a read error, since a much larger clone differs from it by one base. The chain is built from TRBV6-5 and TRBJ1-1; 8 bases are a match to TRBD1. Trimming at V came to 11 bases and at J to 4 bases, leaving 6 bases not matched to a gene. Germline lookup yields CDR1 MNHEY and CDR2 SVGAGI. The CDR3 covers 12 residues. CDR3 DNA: TGTGCCGGCAACAGGGGGGGCACTGAAGCTTTCTTT. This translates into CAGNRGGTEAFF.

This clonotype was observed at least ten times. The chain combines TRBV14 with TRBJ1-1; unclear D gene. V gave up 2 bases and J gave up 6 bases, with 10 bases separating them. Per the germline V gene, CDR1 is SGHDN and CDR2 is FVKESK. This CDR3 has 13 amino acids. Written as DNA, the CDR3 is TGTGCCAGCAGCCAATTCGATGGTCCTGAAGCTTTCTTT. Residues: CASSQFDGPEAFF.

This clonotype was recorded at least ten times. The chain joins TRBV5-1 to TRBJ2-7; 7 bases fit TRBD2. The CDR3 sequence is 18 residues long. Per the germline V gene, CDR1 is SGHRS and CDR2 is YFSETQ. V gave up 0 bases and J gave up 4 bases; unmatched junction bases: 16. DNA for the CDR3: TGCGCCAGCAGCTTGGGGCAGGGATTCGGGCTAGCGGCGTACGAGCAGTACTTC. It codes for CASSLGQGFGLAAYEQYF.

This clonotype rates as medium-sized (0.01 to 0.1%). The CDR3 protein is CAISDPGQPYDTQYF. The CDR3 nucleotides are TGTGCCATCAGTGATCCGGGACAGCCATATGATACGCAGTATTTT. This chain connects TRBV10-3 to TRBJ2-3; 7 nucleotides match TRBD1. This CDR3 comprises 15 residues. The junction had 9 bases not matched to a gene; V was cut back by 3 bases and J by 6 bases. CDR1 is ENHRY and CDR2 is SYGVKD in the germline V gene.

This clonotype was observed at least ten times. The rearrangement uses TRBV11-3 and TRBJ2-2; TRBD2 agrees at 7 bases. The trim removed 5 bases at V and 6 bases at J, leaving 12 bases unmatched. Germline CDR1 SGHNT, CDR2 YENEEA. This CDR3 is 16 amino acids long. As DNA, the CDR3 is TGTGCCAGCAGCCCCCCGGGGGGAAGAGGGCCCGGGGAGCTGTTTTTT. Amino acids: CASSPPGGRGPGELFF. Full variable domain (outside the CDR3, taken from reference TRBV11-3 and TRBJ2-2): EAGVVQSPRYKIIEKKQPVAFWCNPISGHNTLYWYLQNLGQGPELLIRYENEEAVDDSQLPKDRFSAERLKGVDSTLKIQPAELGDSAVYLCASSPPGGRGPGELFFGEGSRLTVL.

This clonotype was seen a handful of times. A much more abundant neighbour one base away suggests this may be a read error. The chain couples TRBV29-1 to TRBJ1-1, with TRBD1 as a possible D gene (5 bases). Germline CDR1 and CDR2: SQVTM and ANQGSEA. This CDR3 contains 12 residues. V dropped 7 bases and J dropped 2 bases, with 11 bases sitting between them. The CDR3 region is CSARDGNTEAFF. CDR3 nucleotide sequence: TGCAGCGCCCGGGACGGCAACACTGAAGCTTTCTTT.

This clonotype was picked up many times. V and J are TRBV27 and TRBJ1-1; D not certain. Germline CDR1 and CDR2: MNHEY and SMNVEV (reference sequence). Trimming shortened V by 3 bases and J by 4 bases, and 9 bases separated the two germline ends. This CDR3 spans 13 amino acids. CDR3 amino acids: CASSFSYFTEAFF. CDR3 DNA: TGTGCCAGCAGTTTCTCGTATTTCACTGAAGCTTTCTTT.

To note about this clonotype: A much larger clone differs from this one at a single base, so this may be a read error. The CDR3 region is CASSWEPSGGELFF. The CDR3 coding sequence is TGTGCCAGCAGTTGGGAACCGTCGGGCGGGGAGCTGTTTTTT. The V call is TRBV12-3 or TRBV12-4, the J call TRBJ2-2; D is ambiguous. V was pared by 4 bases and J by 7 bases, with 13 bases between. The CDR3 spans 14 residues.

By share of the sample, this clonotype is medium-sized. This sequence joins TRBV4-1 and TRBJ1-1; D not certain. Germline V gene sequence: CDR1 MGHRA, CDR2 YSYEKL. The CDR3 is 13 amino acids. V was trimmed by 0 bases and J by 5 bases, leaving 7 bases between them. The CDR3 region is CASSQDGVTEAFF. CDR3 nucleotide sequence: TGCGCCAGCAGCCAAGATGGGGTAACTGAAGCTTTCTTT.